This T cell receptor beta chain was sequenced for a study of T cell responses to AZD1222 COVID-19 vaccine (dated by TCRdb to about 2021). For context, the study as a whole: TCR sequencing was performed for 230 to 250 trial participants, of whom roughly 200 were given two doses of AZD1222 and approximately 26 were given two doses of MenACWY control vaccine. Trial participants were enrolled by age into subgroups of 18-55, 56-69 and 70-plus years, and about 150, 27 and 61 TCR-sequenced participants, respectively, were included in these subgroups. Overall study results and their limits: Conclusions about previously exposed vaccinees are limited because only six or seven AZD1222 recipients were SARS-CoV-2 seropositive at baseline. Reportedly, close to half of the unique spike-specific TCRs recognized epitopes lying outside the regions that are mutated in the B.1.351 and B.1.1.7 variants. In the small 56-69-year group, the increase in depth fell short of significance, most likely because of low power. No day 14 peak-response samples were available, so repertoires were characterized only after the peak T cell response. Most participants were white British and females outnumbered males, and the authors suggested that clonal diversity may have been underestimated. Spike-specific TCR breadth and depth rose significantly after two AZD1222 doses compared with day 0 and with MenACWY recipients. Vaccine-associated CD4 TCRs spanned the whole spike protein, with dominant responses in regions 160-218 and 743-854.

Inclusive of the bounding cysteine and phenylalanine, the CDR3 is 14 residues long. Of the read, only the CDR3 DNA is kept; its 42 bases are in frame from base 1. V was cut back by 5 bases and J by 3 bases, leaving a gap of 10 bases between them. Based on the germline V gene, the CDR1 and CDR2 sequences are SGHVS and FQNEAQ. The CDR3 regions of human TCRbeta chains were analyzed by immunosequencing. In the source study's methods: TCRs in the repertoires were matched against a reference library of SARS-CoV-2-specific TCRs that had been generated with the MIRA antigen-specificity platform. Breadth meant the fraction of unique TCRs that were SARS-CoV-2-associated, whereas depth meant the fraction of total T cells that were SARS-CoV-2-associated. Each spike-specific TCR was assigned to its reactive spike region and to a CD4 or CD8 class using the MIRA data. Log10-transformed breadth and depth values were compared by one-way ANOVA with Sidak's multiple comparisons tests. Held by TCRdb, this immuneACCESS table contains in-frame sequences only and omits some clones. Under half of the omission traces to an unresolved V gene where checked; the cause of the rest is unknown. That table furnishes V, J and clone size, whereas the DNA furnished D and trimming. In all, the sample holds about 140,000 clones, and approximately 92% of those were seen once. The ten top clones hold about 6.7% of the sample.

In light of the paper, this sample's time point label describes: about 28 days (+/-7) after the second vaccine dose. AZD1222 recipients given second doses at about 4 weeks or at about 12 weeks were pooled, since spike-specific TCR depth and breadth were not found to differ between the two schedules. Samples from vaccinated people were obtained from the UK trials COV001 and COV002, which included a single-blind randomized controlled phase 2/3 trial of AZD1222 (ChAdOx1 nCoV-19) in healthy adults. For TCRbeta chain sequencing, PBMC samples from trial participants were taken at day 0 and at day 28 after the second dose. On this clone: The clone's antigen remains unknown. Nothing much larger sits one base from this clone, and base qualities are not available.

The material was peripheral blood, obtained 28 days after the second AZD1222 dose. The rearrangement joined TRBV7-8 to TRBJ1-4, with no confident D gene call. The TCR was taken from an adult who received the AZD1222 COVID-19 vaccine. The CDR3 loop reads CASSGRVANEKLFF. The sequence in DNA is TGTGCCAGCAGCGGAAGGGTGGCTAATGAAAAACTGTTTTTT.